This T cell receptor beta chain stems from a study of CXCR3-negative and CXCR3-positive naive CD8 T cells. The authors made the TRB cDNA libraries by 5' RACE using UMI labels. With the 5' RACE reads reprocessed, TCRdb shows one record per CDR3 protein and no DNA. This sample's table reports 150,000 or so distinct CDR3 sequences. This CDR3 comprises 13 residues. Germline CDR1 and CDR2: SQVTM and ANQGSEA. This chain links TRBV29-1 with TRBJ1-1; TCRdb returns TRBD1, unconfirmable since there is no DNA. The source of this sequence is a human donor in good health. Some clones in this sample may be carry-over from other donors' samples. Sample: naive CXCR3- CD8+ T cells from blood. Specified subset: CD45RO-CCR7+CD27+CD95- naive CD8+ T cells lacking CXCR3 (TNR3-). The CDR3 reads CSAPGQGNTEAFF.